Below, one T cell receptor (beta chain) is given with its context. What it binds is unknown. This entry belongs to a study of T cell responses to AZD1222 COVID-19 vaccine. There are 16 residues in the CDR3. Trimming stripped 6 bases from V and 1 base from J, with 19 bases between. Germline loops: CDR1 MNHEY, CDR2 SMNVEV (reference sequence). Only in-frame clones appear in the TCRdb table, and some are missing; sequencing was by immunoSEQ multiplex PCR. The sample consists of roughly 120,000 clones, roughly nine tenths of them appearing once. Study-level findings and limits: Within unmutated variant regions lay the reported targets of nearly half of spike-specific TCRs. Repertoires were sampled only after the peak T cell response.

This rearrangement joins TRBV27 to TRBJ2-7, with D perhaps matching TRBD1 (5 bases). This TCR was sampled from an adult in good health. Sample: peripheral blood, taken on day 0 of AZD1222 vaccination. The CDR3, as DNA: TGTGCCAGCAGCCTAGGAAAAAGGGGAATTTCCTACGAGCAGTACTTC. Amino acid sequence: CASSLGKRGISYEQYF.